This T cell receptor beta chain emerged from a study of blood T cells in healthy people across ages. Comment on this clonotype: Its antigen remains unidentified.

V gave up 1 base and J gave up 4 bases; unmatched junction bases: 10. The CDR3 extends over 17 amino acids. Per the germline V gene, CDR1 is LGHNA and CDR2 is YNFKEQ. Study-level points and caveats: Older age coincided with a roughly linear decline in TCR beta diversity per million T cells.

Through a sample-barcoded 5' primer and a J-beta primer mix, a second PCR was run for roughly 7 to 11 cycles. Every sample produced at least 2.5 million CDR3-containing paired-end reads. TCRdb ran MiXCR on the 5' RACE reads and lists one entry per CDR3 protein. The sample has 1.5 million to 2 million distinct CDR3 sequences; 40% to 55% are singletons. Russia was home to the donors, healthy Caucasian individuals aged 6 to 90. The sequencing input was blood. This chain uses TRBV4-2 with TRBJ1-2, with TRBD1 identical over 9 bases. The clonotype originates from a woman between 40 and 55 years old in good health. The CDR3 DNA reads as TGTGCCAGCAGCCAAGGCGACAGGGGGTTGTCGTCCTATGGCTACACCTTC. Translated, it gives CASSQGDRGLSSYGYTF.